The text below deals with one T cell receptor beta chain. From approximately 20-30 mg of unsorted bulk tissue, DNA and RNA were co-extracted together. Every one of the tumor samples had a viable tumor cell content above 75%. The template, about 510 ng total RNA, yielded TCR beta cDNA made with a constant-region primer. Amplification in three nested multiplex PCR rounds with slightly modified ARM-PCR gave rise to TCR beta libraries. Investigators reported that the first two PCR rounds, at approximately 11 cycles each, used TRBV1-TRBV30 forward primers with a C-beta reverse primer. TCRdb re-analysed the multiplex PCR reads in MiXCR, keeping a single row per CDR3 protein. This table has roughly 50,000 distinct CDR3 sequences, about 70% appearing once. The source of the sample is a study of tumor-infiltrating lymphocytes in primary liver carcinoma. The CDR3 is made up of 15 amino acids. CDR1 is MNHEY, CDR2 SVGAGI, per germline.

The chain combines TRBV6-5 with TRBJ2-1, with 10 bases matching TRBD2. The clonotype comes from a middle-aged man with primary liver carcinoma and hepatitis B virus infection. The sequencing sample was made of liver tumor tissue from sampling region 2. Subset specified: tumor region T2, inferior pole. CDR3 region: CTAGPGLAGVNEQFF. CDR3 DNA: TGTACCGCCGGTCCGGGCCTAGCGGGAGTGAATGAGCAGTTCTTC.